This record looks at one T cell receptor beta chain sequence and its context. Its antigen is still unknown. Every subset's genomic DNA went evenly onto several immunoSEQ plates. Using roughly 180 ng DNA, 30,000 or so T cell genomes, the sorted-subset replicate PCRs were run. TCRdb keeps only in-frame clones here, not all; method: immunoSEQ multiplex PCR. The sample contains under 600,000 clones, roughly 98% of which appear only once. The sample is drawn from a study of shared clonotypes between healthy human individuals. Overall study findings and caveats: The small donor group covered limited genetic and exposure diversity. Naive subsets generally had larger estimated richness than memory subsets.

The V and J ends lost 5 bases and 5 bases, in that order; junction bases with no gene match: 14. This CDR3 spans 17 amino acids. The germline gives CDR1 SGHAT, CDR2 FQNNGV. Cells designated naive CD8 were CD45RO-negative and were positively selected for CCR7, with terminally differentiated effector memory CD45RA+ cells excluded. This clonotype originated in a man under 40 in good health. Material for sequencing was naive CD8+ T cells sorted from blood. This chain uses TRBV11-2 with TRBJ2-2, with 7 bases lining up with TRBD2. The CDR3 sequence is CASSPYPSGSGTGELFF. The CDR3 nucleotides are TGTGCCAGCAGCCCGTACCCTAGCGGATCAGGGACCGGGGAGCTGTTTTTT.